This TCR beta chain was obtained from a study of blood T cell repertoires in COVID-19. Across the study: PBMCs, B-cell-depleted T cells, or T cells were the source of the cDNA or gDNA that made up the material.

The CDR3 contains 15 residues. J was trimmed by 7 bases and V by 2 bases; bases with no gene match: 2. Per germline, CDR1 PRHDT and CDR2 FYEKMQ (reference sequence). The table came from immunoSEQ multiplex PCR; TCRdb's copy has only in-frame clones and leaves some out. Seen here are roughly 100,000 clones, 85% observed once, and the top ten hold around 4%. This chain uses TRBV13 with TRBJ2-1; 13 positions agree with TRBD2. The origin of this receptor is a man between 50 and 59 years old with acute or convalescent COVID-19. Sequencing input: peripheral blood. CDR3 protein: CASSLRTSGGNEQFF. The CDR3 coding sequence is TGTGCCAGCAGCTTAAGGACTAGCGGGGGTAATGAGCAGTTCTTC.